This TCR beta chain comes out of a study of T cell responses to AZD1222 COVID-19 vaccine. Study-wide results and limits: Regions 160-218 and 743-854 held dominance among vaccine-associated CD4 TCRs, which spanned spike.

As concerns this clone: What it binds is unknown.

The method was immunoSEQ multiplex PCR; TCRdb's version includes in-frame clones alone and lacks a portion of them. In the table there are some 130,000 clones, roughly 90% of which are singletons. The sequences come from peripheral blood, collected 28 days after the second AZD1222 dose. The clonotype was recovered from an adult who received the AZD1222 COVID-19 vaccine.

CDR3 protein: CASRDRGTNEKLFF. CDR3 coding DNA: TGTGCCAGCAGAGACAGGGGAACTAATGAAAAACTGTTTTTT. The J gene is TRBJ1-4, the V gene TRBV2; TRBD1 matches at 8 bases. With 6 bases clipped from V and 1 base from J, the junction kept 1 base outside the gene matches. The germline CDR1 and CDR2 sequences are SNHLY and FYNNEI. This CDR3 is built from 14 residues.